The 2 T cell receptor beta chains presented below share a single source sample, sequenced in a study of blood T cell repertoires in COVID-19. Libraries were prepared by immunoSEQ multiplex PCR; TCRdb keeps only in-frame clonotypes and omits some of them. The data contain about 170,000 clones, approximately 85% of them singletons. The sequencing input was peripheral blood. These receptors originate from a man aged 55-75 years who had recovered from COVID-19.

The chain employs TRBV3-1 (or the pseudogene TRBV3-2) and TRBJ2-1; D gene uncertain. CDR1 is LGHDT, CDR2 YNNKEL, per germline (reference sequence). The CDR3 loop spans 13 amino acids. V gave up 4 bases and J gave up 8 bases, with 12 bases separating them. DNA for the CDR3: TGTGCCAGCAGCCGACGAGCGATGGATGAGCAGTTCTTC. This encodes CASSRRAMDEQFF.

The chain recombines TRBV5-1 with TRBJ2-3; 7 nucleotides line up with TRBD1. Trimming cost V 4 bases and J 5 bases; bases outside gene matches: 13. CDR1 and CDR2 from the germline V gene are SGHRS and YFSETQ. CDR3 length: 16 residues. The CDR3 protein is CASSRTGTDSQDTQYF. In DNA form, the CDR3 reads TGCGCCAGCAGCCGAACCGGGACAGACTCACAAGATACGCAGTATTTT.